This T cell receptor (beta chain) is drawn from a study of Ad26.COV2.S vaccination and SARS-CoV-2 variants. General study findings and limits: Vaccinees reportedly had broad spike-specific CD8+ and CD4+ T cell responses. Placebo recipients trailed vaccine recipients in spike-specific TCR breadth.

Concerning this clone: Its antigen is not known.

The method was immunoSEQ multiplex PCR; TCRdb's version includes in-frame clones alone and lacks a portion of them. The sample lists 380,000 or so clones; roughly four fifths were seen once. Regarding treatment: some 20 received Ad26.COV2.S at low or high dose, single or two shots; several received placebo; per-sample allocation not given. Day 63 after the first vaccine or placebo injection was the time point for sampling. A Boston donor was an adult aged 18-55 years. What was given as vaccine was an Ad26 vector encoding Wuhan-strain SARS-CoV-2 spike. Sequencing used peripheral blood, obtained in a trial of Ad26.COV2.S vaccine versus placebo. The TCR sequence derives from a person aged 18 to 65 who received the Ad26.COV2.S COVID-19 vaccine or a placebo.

The CDR3 loop is CASSPGGLVRGPSYEQYF. In nucleotides, the CDR3 is TGCGCCAGCAGCCCCGGAGGATTGGTCAGGGGTCCGTCCTACGAGCAGTACTTC. The chain is built from TRBV5-1 and TRBJ2-7; weak D call: TRBD1 (6 bases). Germline V lookup: CDR1 SGHRS, CDR2 YFSETQ. V lost 4 bases and J lost 1, with 24 bases in between. The CDR3 covers 18 residues.